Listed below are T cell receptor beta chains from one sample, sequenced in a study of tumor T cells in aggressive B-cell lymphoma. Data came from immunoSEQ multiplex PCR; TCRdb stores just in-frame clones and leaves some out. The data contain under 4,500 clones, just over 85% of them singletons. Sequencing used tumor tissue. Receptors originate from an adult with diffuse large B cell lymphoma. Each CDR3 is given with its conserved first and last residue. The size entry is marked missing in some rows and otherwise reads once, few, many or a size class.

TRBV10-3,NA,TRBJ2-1,CAISDLLATYNEQFF
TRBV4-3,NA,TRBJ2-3,CASSQRGGGPDTQYF
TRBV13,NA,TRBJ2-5,CASSYLGQGQETQYF
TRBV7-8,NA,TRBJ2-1,CASSLAGQGAQMNEQFF
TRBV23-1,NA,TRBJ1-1,CAASGVSTEAFF
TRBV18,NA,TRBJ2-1,CASSPLQANEQFF
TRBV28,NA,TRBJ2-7,CASSLDRTLRSEQYF
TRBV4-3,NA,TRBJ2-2,CASTSTSGYTGELFF
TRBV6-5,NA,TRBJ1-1,CASSYDFEDGTEAFF
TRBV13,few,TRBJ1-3,CASTDQTGAGNTIYF
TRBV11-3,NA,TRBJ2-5,CASSPVGREETQYF
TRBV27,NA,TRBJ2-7,CASSFGRGFSYEQYF
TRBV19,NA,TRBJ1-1,CASSIWRGTEAFF
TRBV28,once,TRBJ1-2,CASRQGQYGYTF
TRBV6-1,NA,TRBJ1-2,CASRSGAFYGYTF
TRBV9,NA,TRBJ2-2,CASSVAGTNTGELFF
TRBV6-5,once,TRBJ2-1,CASSPGTGNNEQFF
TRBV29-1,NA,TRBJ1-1,CSAGHNTEAFF
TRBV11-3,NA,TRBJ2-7,CASSLGAVGEQYF
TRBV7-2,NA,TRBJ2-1,CASSLFTLSSGATYNEQFF
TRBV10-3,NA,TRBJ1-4,CAIRPGTTNEKLFF
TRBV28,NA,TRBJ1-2,CASSSPGQNYGYTF
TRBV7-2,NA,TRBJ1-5,CASSLVPGLNQPQHF
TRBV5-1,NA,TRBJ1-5,CASSLTNEVNQPQHF
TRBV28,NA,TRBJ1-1,CATVTGGTEAFF
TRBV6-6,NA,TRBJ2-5,CASSYTGGGETQYF
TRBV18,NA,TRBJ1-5,CASSLEANQPQHF
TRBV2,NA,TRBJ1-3,CASSQGTRNTIYF
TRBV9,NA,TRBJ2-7,CASSVKSGEQYF
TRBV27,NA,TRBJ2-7,CASTGLAGGHEQYF
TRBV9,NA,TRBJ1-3,CASSPETGYSGNTIYF
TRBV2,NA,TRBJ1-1,CASHLRGPRTEAFF
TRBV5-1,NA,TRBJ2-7,CASSLNRDRFNEQYF
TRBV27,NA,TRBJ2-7,CASTPTSGGYEQYF
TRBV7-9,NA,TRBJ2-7,CASSLDLGIGYEQYF
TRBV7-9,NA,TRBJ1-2,CASSSTTNLGRGSYGYTF
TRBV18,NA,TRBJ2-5,CASSPGTGGWETQYF
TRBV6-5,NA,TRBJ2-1,CASKGQGAMYNEQFF
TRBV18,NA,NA,CASSPTGTGRNEQYF
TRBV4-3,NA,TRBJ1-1,CASSQDGAGLDTEAFF
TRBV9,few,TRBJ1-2,CASSEAGTGVGYGYTF
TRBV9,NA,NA,CASSVGPPGLVLHYEQYF
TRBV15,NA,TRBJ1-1,CATSRDLREVTEAFF
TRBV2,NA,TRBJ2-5,CASSRSGGYQETQYF
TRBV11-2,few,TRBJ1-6,CASSLGGHSPLHF
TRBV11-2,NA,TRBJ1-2,CASTPGVSFSHFGNYGYTF
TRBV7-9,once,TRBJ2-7,CASSSATVFYEQYF
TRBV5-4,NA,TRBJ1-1,CASSLDFPQDTNTEAFF
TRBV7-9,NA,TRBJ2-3,CASSLWGTGGQADTQYF
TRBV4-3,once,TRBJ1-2,CASSPGTLGGYGYTF
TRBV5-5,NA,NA,CASSFSYEQYF
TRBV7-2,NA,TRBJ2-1,CASSFGGAGYNEQFF
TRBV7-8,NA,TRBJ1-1,CASSIYMNTEAFF
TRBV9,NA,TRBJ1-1,CASSPQSAEAFF